The clone carrying this T cell receptor (beta chain) was seen only a few times. Its matching antigen is unknown. The sample comes from a study of CD8 T cells in ankylosing spondylitis. Study-level findings and limits: Disease-associated clones were reportedly significantly overrepresented in matched ankylosing spondylitis synovial fluid. A TCR beta motif of about eight highly homologous variants seemed to mark ankylosing spondylitis blood. Disease-linked clones were found to be CD8+ and relatively rare in peripheral blood.

Using quantitative 5'-RACE with molecular barcodes, the authors made TCR beta libraries. TCRdb reanalysed the 5' RACE reads using MiXCR and keeps one entry per CDR3 protein. The top ten clones hold around 19% of a sample with roughly 670,000 distinct CDR3 sequences, roughly 20% of them seen once. The V segment lost 5 bases and the J segment 2 bases; nucleotides outside the gene matches: 5. Germline CDR1 and CDR2: MNHEY and SMNVEV (reference sequence). The CDR3 runs 15 residues. The chain joins TRBV27 to TRBJ2-7; 11 nucleotides match TRBD2. This clonotype was obtained from a male donor with ankylosing spondylitis. Sequenced input: blood, either unsorted or a sorted T cell fraction (not recorded which). The CDR3 DNA reads as TGTGCCAGCAGTCCGATAGCGGGAGGGCCCTACGAGCAGTACTTC. Amino acid sequence: CASSPIAGGPYEQYF.